This entry lists 31 T cell receptor beta chains sequenced from one sample in a study of blood T cell repertoires in COVID-19. Generated by immunoSEQ multiplex PCR, the TCRdb table keeps only in-frame clones and is missing some. The sample has some 250,000 clones, roughly 90% seen once. Sequenced input: PBMCs or T cells enriched from blood (not recorded which). The receptors shown here come from a man aged 40-49 years who had recovered from COVID-19.

In DNA form, the CDR3 reads TGTGCCAGCAGCTTAGCGATCGAGCGCCGCCACACAGATACGCAGTATTTT. It yields the protein CASSLAIERRHTDTQYF. The chain recombines TRBV7-7 with TRBJ2-3; D remains ambiguous. Trimming pared 0 bases from V and 2 bases from J, leaving 15 bases between. The CDR3 length is 17 residues. The V gene's germline CDR1 is SSHAT and CDR2 FNYEAQ (reference sequence). The variable domain in full, completed from reference TRBV7-7 and TRBJ2-3, reads GAGVSQSPRYKVTKRGQDVTLRCDPISSHATLYWYQQALGQGPEFLTYFNYEAQPDKSGLPSDRFSAERPEGSISTLTIQRTEQRDSAMYRCASSLAIERRHTDTQYFGPGTRLTVL.

This sequence joins TRBV5-1 and TRBJ2-1, with a possible D match to TRBD2 (6 bases). CDR1 SGHRS and CDR2 YFSETQ come from the germline V gene. The V and J ends lost 0 bases and 7 bases respectively, with 8 bases between them. This CDR3 contains 13 residues. Written as DNA, the CDR3 is TGCGCCAGCAGCTTGGCCGCGGGGAATGAGCAGTTCTTC. Translation: CASSLAAGNEQFF.

The chain is built from TRBV4-2 and TRBJ2-7, with 9 bases matching TRBD2. CDR1 is LGHNA and CDR2 is YNFKEQ in the germline V gene. After removal of 5 bases from V and 4 bases from J, the junction contained 9 bases not matched to a gene. CDR3 size: 15 residues. The CDR3 DNA reads as TGTGCCAGCAGCTTAGAGGCTAGCGGGGCATACGAGCAGTACTTC. It encodes CASSLEASGAYEQYF.

V and J are TRBV4-2 and TRBJ2-7; TRBD2 matches at 12 bases. V lost 1 base and J lost 3; bases outside the gene matches: 1. The CDR3 contains 15 residues. Germline assignment: CDR1 LGHNA and CDR2 YNFKEQ. CDR3 region: CASSQGLAGVYEQYF. The CDR3 nucleotides are TGTGCCAGCAGCCAAGGACTAGCGGGAGTCTACGAGCAGTACTTC.

This chain uses TRBV30 with TRBJ1-2; D not certain. This CDR3 has 12 amino acids. V was clipped by 2 bases and J by 7 bases, with 11 bases between them. Germline V gene lookup returns CDR1 GTSNPN and CDR2 SVGIG (reference sequence). The CDR3 nucleotides read TGTGCCTGGAGTCCTAGATCCCGTGGCTACACCTTC. Its translation: CAWSPRSRGYTF.

The chain has TRBV3-1 (or the pseudogene TRBV3-2) and TRBJ1-5; D might be TRBD1 (5 bases). The CDR3 spans 17 residues. Germline assignment: CDR1 LGHDT and CDR2 YNNKEL (reference sequence). Trimming cost V 3 bases and J 1 base, with 16 bases left between them. The DNA of the CDR3 is TGTGCCAGCAGCCATTCCGGGAGGGGCTGGAGCAATCAGCCCCAGCATTTT. Its protein product is CASSHSGRGWSNQPQHF.

CDR3 nucleotide sequence: TGTGCCAGCAGCTCCAGACACCTCTCTGGAAACACCATATATTTT. Translating it yields CASSSRHLSGNTIYF. The genes are TRBV7-9 and TRBJ1-3; D not resolved. The CDR3 length is 15 residues. V gave up 4 bases and J gave up 0 bases, with 10 bases separating them. CDR1 and CDR2 from the germline V gene are SEHNR and FQNEAQ (reference sequence).

V is TRBV3-1 (or the pseudogene TRBV3-2) and J is TRBJ2-6, with a possible D match to TRBD1 (6 bases). Trimming took 1 base from V and 3 from J, leaving 22 bases between them. The CDR3 consists of 20 residues. Germline V gene sequence: CDR1 LGHDT, CDR2 YNNKEL (reference sequence). CDR3 nucleotides: TGTGCCAGCAGCCAAGCCCGCCCAGGGGCTGTAACACGTGGGGCCAACGTCCTGACTTTC. Translating gives CASSQARPGAVTRGANVLTF.

The rearrangement uses TRBV2 and TRBJ2-1, with 12 bases identical to TRBD2. The CDR3 runs to 13 residues. Germline V CDR1 and CDR2: SNHLY, FYNNEI. The J segment lost 14 bases and the V segment lost 6 bases, leaving 8 bases of the junction unmatched. The CDR3 bases are TGTGCCAGCAGCCCGACTAGCGGGGGAAGTGAGTTCTTC. Translation: CASSPTSGGSEFF.

The rearrangement links TRBV12-3 or TRBV12-4 to TRBJ1-2, with unresolved D. The V end was cut by 2 bases, the J end by 3 bases, with 7 bases between. The CDR3 extends over 13 amino acids. CDR3 DNA sequence: TGTGCCAGCAGTTTATTTAGCGACTATGGCTACACCTTC. Amino acids: CASSLFSDYGYTF.

The chain has TRBV7-8 and TRBJ2-1, with D possibly being TRBD1 (7 bases). The CDR3 is 16 amino acids. V was pared by 5 bases and J by 4 bases, with 18 bases between. Germline values: CDR1 SGHVS, CDR2 FQNEAQ. The CDR3 region has the DNA TGTGCCAGCAGCCCCCGCGGGACAGAGGATTACAATGAGCAGTTCTTC. It yields the protein CASSPRGTEDYNEQFF.

The chain employs TRBV2 and TRBJ2-7, with D tentatively TRBD1 (6 bases). CDR3 size: 15 residues. Looked up from germline, CDR1 is SNHLY and CDR2 is FYNNEI. Trimming took off 4 bases at V and 0 bases at J, with 13 bases between the two ends. CDR3 nucleotides: TGTGCCAGCAGTGTGGACAGCCAGAACTCCTACGAGCAGTACTTC. As protein: CASSVDSQNSYEQYF.

The V call is TRBV4-2, the J call TRBJ1-4; 10 bases fit TRBD1. Germline V lookup: CDR1 LGHNA, CDR2 YNFKEQ. The CDR3 has 16 amino acids. The V and J ends lost 0 bases and 7 bases, in that order; junction bases with no gene match: 5. The CDR3 region is CASSQDRTGGFEKLFF. The CDR3 nucleotides read TGTGCCAGCAGCCAAGACCGGACAGGGGGATTTGAAAAACTGTTTTTT.

In this sample, this clone turned up a few times. The chain is built from TRBV11-3 and TRBJ2-5; tentative D call: TRBD1 (6 bases). Germline values: CDR1 SGHNT, CDR2 YENEEA. The CDR3 is 16 residues long. The V end lost 1 base, the J end lost 6 bases, and 18 bases lay between the germline ends. CDR3 nucleotides: TGTGCCAGCAGCTTAGGGCTCTACAGGGAAGAGAAGACCCAGTACTTC. Its translation is CASSLGLYREEKTQYF.

This chain links TRBV6-1 with TRBJ2-7, with 9 bases matching TRBD2. V shed 4 bases and J 3 bases; nucleotides not matched to a gene: 10. The CDR3 is 16 residues long. The germline CDR1 and CDR2 sequences are MNHNS and SASEGT. CDR3 bases: TGTGCCAGCAGTGCCCGGAAACTAGCGGGTCTCTACGAGCAGTACTTC. Its translation: CASSARKLAGLYEQYF.

The gene calls are TRBV30 and TRBJ2-1; TRBD1 matches 8 bases. The CDR3 sequence is 16 residues long. CDR1 and CDR2 from the germline V gene are GTSNPN and SVGIG (reference sequence). V was clipped by 1 base and J by 7 bases; unmatched bases: 12. The CDR3 DNA follows: TGTGCCTGGAGTGAACTCTCAGGGGGCTATCGAAATGAGCAGTTCTTC. It translates to CAWSELSGGYRNEQFF.

The chain employs TRBV7-8 and TRBJ2-7, with 7 bases fitting TRBD2. V lost 8 bases to trimming and J lost 2 bases; unmatched junction nucleotides: 12. From germline, CDR1 is SGHVS and CDR2 FQNEAQ. This CDR3 region has 15 residues. The DNA for the CDR3 is TGTGCCAGCTTCAAATCCTTGCGGGGGACCTACGAGCAGTACTTC. Translated: CASFKSLRGTYEQYF.

Only a few counts were recorded for this clone. V usage is TRBV7-2 and J usage is TRBJ1-2, with TRBD1 identical over 7 bases. The CDR3 is 13 residues long. Germline lookup yields CDR1 SGHTA and CDR2 FQGNSA. V lost 3 bases to trimming and J lost 4 bases; unmatched junction nucleotides: 2. CDR3 sequence: CASSLQGGYGYTF. In DNA form, the CDR3 reads TGTGCCAGCAGCTTGCAGGGGGGCTATGGCTACACCTTC.

This clone was found once. The chain employs TRBV6-2 or TRBV6-3 and TRBJ1-1; D uncertain. The V and J ends lost 6 bases and 5 bases respectively, with 13 bases between them. Germline CDR1 reads MNHEY; CDR2 reads SVGEGT. The CDR3 sequence is 13 residues long. DNA for the CDR3: TGTGCCAGCAGCCTCGGTGGTTTGACTGAAGCTTTCTTT. Amino acid sequence: CASSLGGLTEAFF.

This clone was picked up a small number of times. The gene calls are TRBV4-1 and TRBJ1-1; D perhaps matches TRBD1 (6 bases). Germline CDR1 is MGHRA and CDR2 is YSYEKL. CDR3 length: 15 amino acids. V was cut by 2 bases and J by 1 base, with 11 bases left in between. CDR3 in DNA: TGCGCCAGCAGCCAAACACAGGGCAAGAACACTGAAGCTTTCTTT. Amino acids: CASSQTQGKNTEAFF.

This clone came up once. The chain carries TRBV19 and TRBJ2-1; the D is unclear. Trimming left V 1 base short and J 3 bases short, with 7 bases between. Germline lookup yields CDR1 LNHDA and CDR2 SQIVND (reference sequence). This CDR3 spans 14 amino acids. The CDR3 DNA reads as TGTGCCAGTAGTATAGCGGGTATCTACAATGAGCAGTTCTTC. It translates to CASSIAGIYNEQFF.

V usage is TRBV6-5 and J usage is TRBJ2-7; 7 bases fit TRBD1. Germline lookup yields CDR1 MNHEY and CDR2 SVGAGI. CDR3 length equals 14 residues. Unmatched junction bases numbered 12, after V lost 11 bases and J lost 2 bases. CDR3 protein: CASSNRDRTYEQYF. As DNA, the CDR3 is TGTGCCTCCTCAAACCGGGACAGAACCTACGAGCAGTACTTC.

The chain links TRBV10-3 to TRBJ2-7; TRBD2 might be the D (6 bases). The CDR3 is 16 amino acids. Germline V gives CDR1 ENHRY, CDR2 SYGVKD. The V and J ends lost 6 bases and 2 bases respectively, with 20 bases between them. The CDR3 DNA follows: TGTGCCATCAGGGAATCCGGACTACACCGACCCTACGAGCAGTACTTC. Residues: CAIRESGLHRPYEQYF.

V and J are TRBV6-5 and TRBJ1-1; D remains unclear. Per the germline V gene, CDR1 is MNHEY and CDR2 is SVGAGI. Trimming left V 10 bases short and J 1 base short, with 4 bases between. CDR3 length equals 10 residues. CDR3 region: CATGNTEAFF. CDR3 nucleotides: TGTGCCACAGGGAACACTGAAGCTTTCTTT.

This clone has just one count. The CDR3 DNA sequence: TGTGCCAGCAGCCAATCTCCAGGTTTTATCTCCTACGAGCAGTACTTC. Protein: CASSQSPGFISYEQYF. The rearrangement uses TRBV14 and TRBJ2-7; D not resolved. Germline loops: CDR1 SGHDN, CDR2 FVKESK. The CDR3 runs 16 residues. Trimming pared 2 bases from V and 0 bases from J, leaving 14 bases between.

The chain has TRBV4-2 and TRBJ1-1, with a possible D match to TRBD1 (5 bases). Germline V gives CDR1 LGHNA, CDR2 YNFKEQ. The CDR3 is 16 residues long. V lost 0 bases and J 1 base, leaving 12 bases between the germline ends. The CDR3 protein is CASSQEFGGTNTEAFF. The CDR3 coding sequence is TGTGCCAGCAGCCAAGAGTTCGGGGGGACGAACACTGAAGCTTTCTTT.

The CDR3 here is CAWLRQGIRLSKLFF. In nucleotides, the CDR3 is TGTGCCTGGCTTAGACAGGGGATACGGCTGTCAAAACTGTTTTTT. The genes are TRBV30 and TRBJ1-4; 8 bases map to TRBD1. With 5 bases clipped from V and 10 bases from J, the junction kept 15 bases outside the gene matches. CDR1 GTSNPN and CDR2 SVGIG come from the germline V gene (reference sequence). CDR3 length equals 15 residues.

CDR3 sequence: CASSLRPLAGAQETQYF. CDR3 coding DNA: TGTGCCAGCAGCTTGAGACCACTAGCGGGGGCCCAAGAGACCCAGTACTTC. V usage is TRBV5-5 and J usage is TRBJ2-5; TRBD2 agrees at 11 bases. Germline CDR1 SGHKS, CDR2 YYEKEE (reference sequence). Trimming at V came to 1 base and at J to 1 base, leaving 6 bases not matched to a gene. The CDR3 runs to 17 residues. The whole variable domain, filled in from reference TRBV5-5 and TRBJ2-5, reads DAGVTQSPTHLIKTRGQQVTLRCSPISGHKSVSWYQQVLGQGPQFIFQYYEKEERGRGNFPDRFSARQFPNYSSELNVNALLLGDSALYLCASSLRPLAGAQETQYFGPGTRLLVL.

The V and J genes are TRBV5-1 and TRBJ2-2, with TRBD1 matching over 7 bases. The CDR3 runs 19 residues. The V and J ends lost 7 bases and 2 bases, in that order; junction bases with no gene match: 20. Germline V gene lookup returns CDR1 SGHRS and CDR2 YFSETQ. The CDR3 coding sequence is TGCGCCAGCTACATAGCCTTCGATTCGGGACAGATAAACACCGGGGAGCTGTTTTTT. Encoded protein: CASYIAFDSGQINTGELFF.

This chain joins TRBV5-1 and TRBJ1-1; D is unresolved. The CDR3 is 11 amino acids. CDR1 is SGHRS, CDR2 YFSETQ, per germline. Trimming shortened V by 2 bases and J by 8 bases, and 7 bases separated the two germline ends. The CDR3 region is CASSFGTEAFF. In nucleotides, the CDR3 is TGCGCCAGCAGCTTCGGTACCGAAGCTTTCTTT.

The sample holds one count of this clone. The chain carries TRBV6-5 and TRBJ1-4; 10 bases match TRBD1. The V and J ends lost 6 bases and 8 bases, in that order; junction bases with no gene match: 6. The CDR3 totals 14 residues. Germline lookup yields CDR1 MNHEY and CDR2 SVGAGI. The CDR3 is CASRDRGQWEKLFF. In DNA, the CDR3 is TGTGCCAGCAGAGACAGGGGGCAGTGGGAAAAACTGTTTTTT.